Described below is a single T cell receptor (beta chain) sequence and its context. The antigen is undetermined. Everyone who donated was a healthy bone marrow donor. This entry is derived from a study of cytomegalovirus exposure and HLA in healthy donors. The ends were cut back, 1 base at V and 1 base at J, with 15 bases in the middle. This CDR3 contains 17 residues. CDR1 and CDR2 (germline): SGDLS, YYNGEE. Points from the study as a whole: An analysis done earlier found most TCR beta V segments productive about 87% or about 30% of the time. The study designated roughly 150 TCR beta chains cytomegalovirus-associated.

Primers: 60 Vbeta forward and 13 Jbeta reverse. Sequencing used immunoSEQ multiplex PCR; TCRdb keeps in-frame clones, though not all of them. Of around 170,000 clones detected, more than 60% appear once; the ten largest clones hold around 3%. The sequence was obtained from a woman in her forties or fifties in good health and CMV-seropositive. Specimen: PBMCs. The V gene is TRBV9, the J gene TRBJ2-1; D is perhaps TRBD1 (6 bases). CDR3 amino acids: CASSVSPTRGSYNEQFF. For the CDR3, the DNA is TGTGCCAGCAGCGTAAGCCCAACCAGGGGTTCCTACAATGAGCAGTTCTTC.